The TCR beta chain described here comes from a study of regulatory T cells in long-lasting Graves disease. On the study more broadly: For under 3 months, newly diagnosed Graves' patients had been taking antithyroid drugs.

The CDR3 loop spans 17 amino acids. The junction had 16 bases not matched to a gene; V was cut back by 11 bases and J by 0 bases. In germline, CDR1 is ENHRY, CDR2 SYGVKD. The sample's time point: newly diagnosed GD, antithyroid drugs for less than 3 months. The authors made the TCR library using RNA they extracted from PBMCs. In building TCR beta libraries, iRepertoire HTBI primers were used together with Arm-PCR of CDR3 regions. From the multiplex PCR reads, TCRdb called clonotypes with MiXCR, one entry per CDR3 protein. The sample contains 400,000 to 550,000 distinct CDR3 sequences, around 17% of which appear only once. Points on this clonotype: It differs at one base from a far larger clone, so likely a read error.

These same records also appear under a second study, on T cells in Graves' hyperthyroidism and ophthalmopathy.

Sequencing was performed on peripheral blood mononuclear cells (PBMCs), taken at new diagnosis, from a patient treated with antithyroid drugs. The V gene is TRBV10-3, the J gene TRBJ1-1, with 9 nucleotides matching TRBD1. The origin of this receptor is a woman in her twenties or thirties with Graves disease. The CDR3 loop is CAGSLQGAGVMNTEAFF. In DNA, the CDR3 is TGTGCCGGCAGTTTACAGGGGGCTGGGGTGATGAACACTGAAGCTTTCTTT.